One sample yielded the 13 T cell receptor beta chains listed below, sequenced in a study of blood T cell repertoires in COVID-19. Libraries were prepared by immunoSEQ multiplex PCR; TCRdb keeps only in-frame clonotypes and omits some of them. There are about 140,000 clones in the sample; 60% to 80% occur only once, and 2.5% to 3% lies in the top ten. Sequenced sample: PBMCs or T cells enriched from blood (not recorded which). These receptors all stem from a woman between 50 and 59 years old who had recovered from COVID-19.

CDR3 DNA sequence: TGTGCCAGTAGTTGGCTCTCTGGAAACACCATATATTTT. Its protein product is CASSWLSGNTIYF. The V and J genes are TRBV19 and TRBJ1-3; D ambiguous. The ends were cut back, 5 bases at V and 0 bases at J, with 5 bases in the middle. CDR3 size: 13 residues. From germline, CDR1 is LNHDA and CDR2 SQIVND (reference sequence). The entire variable domain, with the rest obtained from reference TRBV19 and TRBJ1-3, is as follows: DGGITQSPKYLFRKEGQNVTLSCEQNLNHDAMYWYRQDPGQGLRLIYYSQIVNDFQKGDIAEGYSVSREKKESFPLTVTSAQKNPTAFYLCASSWLSGNTIYFGEGSWLTVV.

This sequence joins TRBV27 and TRBJ1-5; D possibly corresponds to TRBD1 (5 bases). CDR1 is MNHEY, CDR2 SMNVEV, per germline (reference sequence). V lost 1 base to trimming and J lost 0 bases, with 22 bases between them. The CDR3 is 20 amino acids. The CDR3 reads CASSLYSGDSGGISNQPQHF. CDR3 sequence (DNA): TGTGCCAGCAGTTTATATTCGGGAGACTCGGGGGGGATTAGCAATCAGCCCCAGCATTTT.

This clone came up once. The J gene is TRBJ1-4, the V gene TRBV10-1, with D possibly matching TRBD1 (5 bases). Germline V lookup: CDR1 WNHNN, CDR2 SYGVQD (reference sequence). The V end lost 3 bases, the J end lost 5 bases, and 7 bases lay between the germline ends. The CDR3 length is 13 residues. The CDR3 protein is CASSDRTNEKLFF. As DNA, the CDR3 is TGCGCCAGCAGTGACAGGACAAATGAAAAACTGTTTTTT.

The chain employs TRBV28 and TRBJ1-2, with TRBD1 matching over 12 bases. V shed 5 bases, J shed 7 bases, and the junction held 5 bases outside the gene matches. This CDR3 is 14 amino acids long. Germline V lookup: CDR1 MDHEN, CDR2 SYDVKM. CDR3 sequence reads: CASSGGQGAFGYTF. In DNA form, the CDR3 reads TGTGCCAGCAGTGGGGGACAGGGGGCGTTTGGCTACACCTTC.

J is TRBJ2-7 and V is TRBV7-9; TRBD2 agrees at 11 bases. The V segment lost 2 bases and the J segment 0 bases; nucleotides outside the gene matches: 0. Germline V lookup: CDR1 SEHNR, CDR2 FQNEAQ (reference sequence). CDR3 length: 15 residues. In DNA form, the CDR3 reads TGTGCCAGCAGCTTAACTAGCGGGAGCTCCTACGAGCAGTACTTC. Amino acids: CASSLTSGSSYEQYF.

The rearrangement joins TRBV27 to TRBJ2-1, with D maybe TRBD1 (5 bases). Germline assignment: CDR1 MNHEY and CDR2 SMNVEV (reference sequence). This CDR3 is 11 amino acids long. The V end lost 6 bases, the J end lost 9 bases, and 9 bases lay between the germline ends. In nucleotides, the CDR3 is TGTGCCAGCAGCTGGGGCGGTGAGCAGTTCTTC. Its protein is CASSWGGEQFF.

This chain uses TRBV10-3 with TRBJ2-2; D is uncertain. V lost 6 bases and J 1 base, leaving 9 bases between the germline ends. Germline V gene lookup returns CDR1 ENHRY and CDR2 SYGVKD. The length of the CDR3 is 14 residues. CDR3 DNA sequence: TGTGCCATCAGATCACAGTTGAACACCGGGGAGCTGTTTTTT. Translation gives CAIRSQLNTGELFF.

This chain connects TRBV11-3 to TRBJ2-5; 7 bases map to TRBD2. CDR1 is SGHNT, CDR2 YENEEA, per germline. V was pared by 3 bases and J by 4 bases, with 8 bases of the junction left unmatched. CDR3 length: 15 amino acids. CDR3 sequence (DNA): TGTGCCAGCAGCTTGGGGGGGTTAGGTGGAGAGACCCAGTACTTC. Protein product: CASSLGGLGGETQYF. Looking up the rest from reference TRBV11-3 and TRBJ2-5 gives the full variable domain: EAGVVQSPRYKIIEKKQPVAFWCNPISGHNTLYWYLQNLGQGPELLIRYENEEAVDDSQLPKDRFSAERLKGVDSTLKIQPAELGDSAVYLCASSLGGLGGETQYFGPGTRLLVL.

This clone was seen a handful of times. The chain combines TRBV13 with TRBJ1-1; 11 nucleotides match TRBD1. Germline V lookup: CDR1 PRHDT, CDR2 FYEKMQ (reference sequence). V gave up 5 bases and J gave up 5 bases; unmatched junction bases: 7. The CDR3 extends over 15 amino acids. The CDR3 protein is CASSGGQGAGTEAFF. CDR3 sequence (DNA): TGTGCCAGCAGCGGAGGACAGGGGGCCGGAACTGAAGCTTTCTTT.

This chain uses TRBV3-1 (or the pseudogene TRBV3-2) with TRBJ1-6, with a weak D call TRBD1 (5 bases). CDR3 size: 20 residues. The germline V gene has CDR1 LGHDT and CDR2 YNNKEL (reference sequence). The V end was cut by 4 bases, the J end by 3 bases, with 25 bases between. The CDR3 DNA reads TGTGCCAGCAGCCGCTCTCCGCCCAACCGGGACTTCTACTATAATTCACCCCTCCACTTT. It encodes CASSRSPPNRDFYYNSPLHF.

The count of this clone is one. The CDR3 region is CASSSGQSNQPQHF. The DNA of the CDR3 is TGTGCCAGCAGCTCTGGACAGAGCAATCAGCCCCAGCATTTT. The chain links TRBV9 to TRBJ1-5; tentative D call: TRBD1 (6 bases). Germline CDR1 reads SGDLS; CDR2 reads YYNGEE. The CDR3 sequence is 14 residues long. V lost 4 bases to trimming and J lost 1 base, with 9 bases between them.

The J gene is TRBJ2-7, the V gene TRBV28, with 12 bases identical to TRBD2. V was clipped by 2 bases and J by 7 bases; unmatched bases: 3. CDR1 is MDHEN and CDR2 is SYDVKM in the germline V gene. There are 14 residues in the CDR3. The CDR3 spells CASSLTSGRIEQYF. The DNA of the CDR3 is TGTGCCAGCAGTTTAACTAGCGGGAGGATTGAGCAGTACTTC.

A single count supports this clone. The rearrangement joins TRBV9 to TRBJ1-1; no definite D call. V gave up 0 bases and J gave up 0 bases, with 6 bases separating them. The CDR3 consists of 14 residues. Germline CDR1 reads SGDLS; CDR2 reads YYNGEE. The CDR3 DNA follows: TGTGCCAGCAGCGTAGGCGGCATGAACACTGAAGCTTTCTTT. Amino acids: CASSVGGMNTEAFF. Full variable domain (outside the CDR3, taken from reference TRBV9 and TRBJ1-1): DSGVTQTPKHLITATGQRVTLRCSPRSGDLSVYWYQQSLDQGLQFLIQYYNGEERAKGNILERFSAQQFPDLHSELNLSSLELGDSALYFCASSVGGMNTEAFFGQGTRLTVV.